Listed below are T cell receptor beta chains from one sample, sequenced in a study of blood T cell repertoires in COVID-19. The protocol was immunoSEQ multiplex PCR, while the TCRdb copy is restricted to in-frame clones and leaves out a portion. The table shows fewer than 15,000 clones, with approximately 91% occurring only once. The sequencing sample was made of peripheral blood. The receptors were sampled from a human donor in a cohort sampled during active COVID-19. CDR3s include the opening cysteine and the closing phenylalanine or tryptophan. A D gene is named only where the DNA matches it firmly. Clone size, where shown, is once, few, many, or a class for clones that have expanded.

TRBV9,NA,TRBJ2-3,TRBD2,CASSAFGGAGTDTQYF,TGTGCCAGCAGCGCTTTCGGGGGGGCCGGAACAGATACGCAGTATTTT
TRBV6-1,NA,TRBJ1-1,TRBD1,CASSEGQGRYTEAFF,TGTGCCAGCAGTGAAGGACAGGGGCGGTACACTGAAGCTTTCTTT
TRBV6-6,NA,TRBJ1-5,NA,CASSSNSDSNQPQHF,TGTGCCAGCAGTTCAAACAGTGATAGCAATCAGCCCCAGCATTTT
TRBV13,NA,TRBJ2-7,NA,CASSLIPLGGRTYEQYF,TGTGCCAGCAGCTTAATACCTCTTGGCGGGCGAACCTACGAGCAGTACTTC
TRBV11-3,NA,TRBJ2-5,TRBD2,CASSLGLAGQETQYF,TGTGCCAGCAGCTTAGGACTAGCAGGCCAAGAGACCCAGTACTTC
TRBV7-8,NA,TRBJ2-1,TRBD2,CASSFGGGSQSEQFF,TGTGCCAGCAGCTTCGGCGGGGGGTCTCAGAGTGAGCAGTTCTTC
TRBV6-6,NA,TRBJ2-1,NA,CASSYEAVPRENEQFF,TGTGCCAGCAGTTACGAAGCGGTTCCACGGGAGAATGAGCAGTTCTTC
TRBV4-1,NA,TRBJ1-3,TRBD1,CASSRGQGLYSGNTIYF,TGCGCCAGCAGCCGGGGACAGGGCCTCTACTCTGGAAACACCATATATTTT
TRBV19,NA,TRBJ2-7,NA,CASTRGPRDYEQYF,TGTGCCAGTACTAGGGGCCCCAGAGACTACGAGCAGTACTTC
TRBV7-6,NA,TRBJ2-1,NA,CASTVGETRYEQFF,TGTGCCAGCACCGTGGGTGAGACTAGATATGAGCAGTTCTTC
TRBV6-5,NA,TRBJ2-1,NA,CATWPGDHSYNEQFF,TGTGCCACCTGGCCAGGGGATCACTCCTACAATGAGCAGTTCTTC
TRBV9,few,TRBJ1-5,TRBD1,CASSGGTVNQPQHF,TGTGCCAGCAGCGGAGGGACAGTTAATCAGCCCCAGCATTTT
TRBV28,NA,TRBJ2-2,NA,CASSSVSGGRGELFF,TGTGCCAGCAGTTCAGTCTCGGGTGGGAGAGGGGAGCTGTTTTTT
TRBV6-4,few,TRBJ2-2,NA,CASSVANTGELFF,TGTGCCAGCAGTGTCGCGAACACCGGGGAGCTGTTTTTT
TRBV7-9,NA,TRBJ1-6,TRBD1,CASSLGTGWTPLHF,TGTGCCAGCAGCTTAGGGACAGGATGGACACCCCTCCACTTT
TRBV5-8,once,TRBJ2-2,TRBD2,CASSWRAGGNTGELFF,TGTGCCAGCAGCTGGAGAGCGGGGGGGAACACCGGGGAGCTGTTTTTT
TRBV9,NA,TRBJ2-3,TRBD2,CASSSSRGGRATDTQYF,TGTGCCAGCAGCTCCAGCCGGGGCGGGAGGGCCACAGATACGCAGTATTTT
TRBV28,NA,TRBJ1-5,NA,CASNRVDNQPQHF,TGTGCCAGTAACAGGGTTGACAATCAGCCCCAGCATTTT
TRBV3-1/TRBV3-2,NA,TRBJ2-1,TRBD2,CASSQTTSGPNEQFF,TGTGCCAGCAGCCAAACAACTAGCGGGCCCAATGAGCAGTTCTTC
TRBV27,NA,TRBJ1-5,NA,CASSYRVHQPQHF,TGTGCCAGCAGCTACAGGGTCCATCAGCCCCAGCATTTT
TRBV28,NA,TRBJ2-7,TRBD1,CASSSTRGLPGLEQYF,TGTGCCAGCAGTTCTACCAGGGGGCTGCCCGGCCTCGAGCAGTACTTC
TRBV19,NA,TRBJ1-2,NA,CASTTVSSTRGYTF,TGTGCCAGTACCACGGTGTCCTCAACTAGGGGCTACACCTTC
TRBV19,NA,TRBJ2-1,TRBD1,CASSPRGTDNEQFF,TGTGCCAGTAGCCCAAGGGGGACAGACAATGAGCAGTTCTTC
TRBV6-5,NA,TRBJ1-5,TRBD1,CASSSDRGRVQPQHF,TGTGCCAGCAGTTCTGACAGGGGGCGAGTTCAGCCCCAGCATTTT
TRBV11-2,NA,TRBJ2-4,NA,CASSLEEMGGNTAKNIQYF,TGTGCCAGCAGCTTAGAGGAGATGGGGGGTAATACAGCCAAAAACATTCAGTACTTC
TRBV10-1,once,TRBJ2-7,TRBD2,CASSPGLAGASYEQYF,TGCGCCAGCAGCCCCGGACTAGCGGGAGCCTCTTACGAGCAGTACTTC
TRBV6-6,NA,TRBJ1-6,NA,CASSTQGNNSPLHF,TGTGCCAGCAGCACACAGGGAAATAATTCACCCCTCCACTTT
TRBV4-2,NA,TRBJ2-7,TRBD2,CASSQETTSGHYEQYF,TGTGCCAGCAGCCAAGAGACGACTAGCGGCCACTACGAGCAGTACTTC
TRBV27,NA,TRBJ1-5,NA,CASSPYTPRLRYSNQPQHF,TGTGCCAGCAGTCCATACACGCCTAGGTTGCGGTATAGCAATCAGCCCCAGCATTTT
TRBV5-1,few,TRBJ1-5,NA,CASSVEGNQPQHF,TGCGCCAGCAGCGTCGAGGGCAATCAGCCCCAGCATTTT
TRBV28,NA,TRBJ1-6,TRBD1,CASSLTGQGQSPLHF,TGTGCCAGCAGTTTAACGGGACAGGGACAATCACCCCTCCACTTT
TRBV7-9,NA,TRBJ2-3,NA,CASSPSRSTDTQYF,TGTGCCAGCAGCCCTAGCAGAAGCACAGATACGCAGTATTTT
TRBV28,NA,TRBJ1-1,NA,CASSLLVTGGVGTEAFF,TGTGCCAGCAGTTTATTGGTTACGGGGGGCGTGGGCACTGAAGCTTTCTTT
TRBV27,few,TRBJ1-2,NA,CASSLSGTDYGYTF,TGTGCCAGCAGTTTATCCGGGACTGACTATGGCTACACCTTC
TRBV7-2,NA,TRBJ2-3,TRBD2,CASSLGGTSGTDTQYF,TGTGCCAGCAGCTTAGGAGGGACTAGCGGCACAGATACGCAGTATTTT
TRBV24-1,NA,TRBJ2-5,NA,CATSDYGQETQYF,TGTGCCACCAGTGACTACGGTCAAGAGACCCAGTACTTC
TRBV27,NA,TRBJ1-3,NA,CASSPVGQLSGNTIYF,TGTGCCAGCAGCCCAGTCGGACAACTCTCTGGAAACACCATATATTTT